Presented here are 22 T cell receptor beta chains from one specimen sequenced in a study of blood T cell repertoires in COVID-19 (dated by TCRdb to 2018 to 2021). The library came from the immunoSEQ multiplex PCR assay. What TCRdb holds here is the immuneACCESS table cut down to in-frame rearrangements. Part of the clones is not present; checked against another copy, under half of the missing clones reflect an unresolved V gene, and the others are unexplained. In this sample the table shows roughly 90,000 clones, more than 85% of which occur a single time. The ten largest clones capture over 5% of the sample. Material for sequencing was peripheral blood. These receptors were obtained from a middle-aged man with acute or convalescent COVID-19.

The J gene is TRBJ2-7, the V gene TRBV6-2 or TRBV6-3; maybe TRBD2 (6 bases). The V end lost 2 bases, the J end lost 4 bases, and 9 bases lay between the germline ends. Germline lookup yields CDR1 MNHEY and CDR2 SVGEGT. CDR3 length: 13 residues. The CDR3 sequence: CASSYDRGYEQYF. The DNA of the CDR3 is TGTGCCAGCAGTTACGATCGGGGGTACGAGCAGTACTTC.

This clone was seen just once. CDR3: CASPLAGVTDTQYF. The CDR3 DNA sequence: TGTGCCAGTCCTCTAGCGGGGGTCACAGATACGCAGTATTTT. The chain employs TRBV6-5 and TRBJ2-3; 10 bases are shared with TRBD2. Germline values: CDR1 MNHEY, CDR2 SVGAGI. CDR3 length: 14 residues. The V segment lost 9 bases and the J segment 2 bases; nucleotides outside the gene matches: 5.

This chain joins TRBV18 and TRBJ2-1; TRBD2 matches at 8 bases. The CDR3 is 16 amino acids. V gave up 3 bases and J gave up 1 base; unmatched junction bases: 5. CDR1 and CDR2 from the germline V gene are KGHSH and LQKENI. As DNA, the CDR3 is TGTGCCAGCTCACCCCAACTAGCGGCTTCCTACAATGAGCAGTTCTTC. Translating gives CASSPQLAASYNEQFF.

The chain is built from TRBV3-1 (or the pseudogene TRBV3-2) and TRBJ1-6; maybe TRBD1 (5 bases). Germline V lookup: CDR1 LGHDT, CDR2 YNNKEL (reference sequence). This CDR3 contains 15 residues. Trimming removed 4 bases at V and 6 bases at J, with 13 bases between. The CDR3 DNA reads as TGTGCCAGCAGCCGGGGGGGGGAAGGTAATTCACCCCTCCACTTT. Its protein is CASSRGGEGNSPLHF.

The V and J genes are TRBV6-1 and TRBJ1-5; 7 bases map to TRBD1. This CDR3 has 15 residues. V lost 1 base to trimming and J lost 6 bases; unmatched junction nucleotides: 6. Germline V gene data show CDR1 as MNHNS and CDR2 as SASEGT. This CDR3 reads CASSEGQGVGQPQHF. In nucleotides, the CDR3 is TGTGCCAGCAGTGAAGGGCAGGGGGTGGGTCAGCCCCAGCATTTT.

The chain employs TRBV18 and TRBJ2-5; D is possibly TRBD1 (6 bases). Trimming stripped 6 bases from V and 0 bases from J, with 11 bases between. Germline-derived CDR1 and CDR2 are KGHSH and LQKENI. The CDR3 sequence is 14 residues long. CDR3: CASSSRTDQETQYF. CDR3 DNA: TGTGCCAGCTCTAGTCGGACAGACCAAGAGACCCAGTACTTC.

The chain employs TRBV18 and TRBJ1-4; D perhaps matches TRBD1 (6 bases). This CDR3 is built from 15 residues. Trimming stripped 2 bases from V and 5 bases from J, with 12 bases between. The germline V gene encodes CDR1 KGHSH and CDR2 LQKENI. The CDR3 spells CASSPVRQGNEKLFF. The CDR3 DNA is TGTGCCAGCTCACCAGTCCGGCAGGGGAATGAAAAACTGTTTTTT.

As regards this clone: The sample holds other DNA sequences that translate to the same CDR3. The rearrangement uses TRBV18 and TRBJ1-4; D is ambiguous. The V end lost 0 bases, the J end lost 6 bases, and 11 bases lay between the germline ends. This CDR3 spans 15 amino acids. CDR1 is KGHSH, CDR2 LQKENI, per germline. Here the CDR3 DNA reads TGTGCCAGCTCACCACCGGCGGGGTTGGATGAAAAACTGTTTTTT. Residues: CASSPPAGLDEKLFF.

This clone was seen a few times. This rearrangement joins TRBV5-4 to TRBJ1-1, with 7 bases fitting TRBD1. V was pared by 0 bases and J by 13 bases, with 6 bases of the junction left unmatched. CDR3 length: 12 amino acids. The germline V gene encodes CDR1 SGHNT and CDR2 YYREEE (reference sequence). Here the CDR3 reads CASSLDVTGLFF. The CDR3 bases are TGTGCCAGCAGCTTGGACGTGACAGGGCTTTTCTTT.

The CDR3 nucleotides read TGTGCCAGCAGCTTGGCGATAGCGGGAGCGACGGAGACCCAGTACTTC. As protein: CASSLAIAGATETQYF. This chain links TRBV11-3 with TRBJ2-5, with 9 bases aligning to TRBD2. Losses at the gene ends were 3 bases for V and 5 bases for J; bases not matched to a gene: 10. CDR1 and CDR2 (germline): SGHNT, YENEEA. CDR3 length: 16 amino acids.

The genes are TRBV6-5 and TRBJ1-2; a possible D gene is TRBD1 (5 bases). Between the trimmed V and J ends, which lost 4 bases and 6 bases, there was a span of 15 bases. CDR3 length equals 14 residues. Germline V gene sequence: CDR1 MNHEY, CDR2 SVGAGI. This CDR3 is CASSLTERFDGYTF. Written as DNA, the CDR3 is TGTGCCAGCAGTTTGACAGAGAGGTTCGATGGCTACACCTTC.

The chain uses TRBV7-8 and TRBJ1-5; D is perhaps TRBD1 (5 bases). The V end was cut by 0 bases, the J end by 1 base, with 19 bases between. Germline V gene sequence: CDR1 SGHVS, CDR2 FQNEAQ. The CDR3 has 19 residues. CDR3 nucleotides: TGTGCCAGCAGCTTAGCTAGGAAGGACGGCAGGGCGAGCAATCAGCCCCAGCATTTT. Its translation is CASSLARKDGRASNQPQHF.

CDR3 bases: TGTGCCAGCTCACAAAAGAGACAGGGGACGGAGACCCAGTACTTC. Its protein is CASSQKRQGTETQYF. The chain couples TRBV18 to TRBJ2-5, with 8 positions matching TRBD1. CDR3 size: 15 residues. Germline loops: CDR1 KGHSH, CDR2 LQKENI. After removal of 4 bases from V and 5 bases from J, the junction contained 9 bases not matched to a gene.

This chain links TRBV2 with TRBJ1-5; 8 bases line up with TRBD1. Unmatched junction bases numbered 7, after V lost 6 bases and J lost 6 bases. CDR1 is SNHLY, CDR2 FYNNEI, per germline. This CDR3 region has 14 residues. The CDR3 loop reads CASSQGARSQPQHF. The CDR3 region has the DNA TGTGCCAGCAGCCAGGGGGCGAGGAGTCAGCCCCAGCATTTT.

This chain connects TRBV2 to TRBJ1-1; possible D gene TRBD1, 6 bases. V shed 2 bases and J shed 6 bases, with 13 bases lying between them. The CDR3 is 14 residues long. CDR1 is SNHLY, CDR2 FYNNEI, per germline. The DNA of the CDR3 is TGTGCCAGCAGTGAATACCCAGGGGTGTCTGAAGCTTTCTTT. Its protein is CASSEYPGVSEAFF.

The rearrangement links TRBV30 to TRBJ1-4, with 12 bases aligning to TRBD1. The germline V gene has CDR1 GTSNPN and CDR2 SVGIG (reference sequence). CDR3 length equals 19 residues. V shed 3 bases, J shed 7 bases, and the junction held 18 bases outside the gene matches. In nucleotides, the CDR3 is TGTGCCTGGAGAGGAAAAGGGCCGGGACAGGGGGCGCTTGGTGAAAAACTGTTTTTT. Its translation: CAWRGKGPGQGALGEKLFF.

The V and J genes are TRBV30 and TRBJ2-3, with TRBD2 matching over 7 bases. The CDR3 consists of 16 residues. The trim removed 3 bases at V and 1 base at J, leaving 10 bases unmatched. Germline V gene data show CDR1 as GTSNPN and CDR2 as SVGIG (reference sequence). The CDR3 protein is CAWRNRLRGGTDTQYF. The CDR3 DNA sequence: TGTGCCTGGAGGAACAGACTCCGGGGGGGCACAGATACGCAGTATTTT.

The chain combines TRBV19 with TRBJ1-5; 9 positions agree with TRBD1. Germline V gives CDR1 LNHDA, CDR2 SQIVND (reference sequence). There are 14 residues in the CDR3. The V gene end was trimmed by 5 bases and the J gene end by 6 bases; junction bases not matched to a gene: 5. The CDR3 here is CASSQGQGGQPQHF. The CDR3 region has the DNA TGTGCCAGTAGTCAGGGACAGGGAGGTCAGCCCCAGCATTTT.

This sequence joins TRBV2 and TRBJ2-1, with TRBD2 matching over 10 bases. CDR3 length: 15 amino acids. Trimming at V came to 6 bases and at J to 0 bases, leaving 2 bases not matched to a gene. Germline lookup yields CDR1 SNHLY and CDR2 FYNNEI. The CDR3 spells CASRVAGGSYNEQFF. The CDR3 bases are TGTGCCAGCAGGGTAGCGGGAGGCTCCTACAATGAGCAGTTCTTC.

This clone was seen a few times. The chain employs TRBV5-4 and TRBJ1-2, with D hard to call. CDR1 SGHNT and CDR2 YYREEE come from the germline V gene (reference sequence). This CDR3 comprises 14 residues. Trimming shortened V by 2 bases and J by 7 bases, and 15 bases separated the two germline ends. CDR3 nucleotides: TGTGCCAGCAGCTTTGACTTCCGCGTGGGTGGCTACACCTTC. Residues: CASSFDFRVGGYTF.

The CDR3 spells CASSLGQNQETQYF. The CDR3, as DNA: TGTGCCAGCAGCTTGGGACAGAACCAAGAGACCCAGTACTTC. This chain connects TRBV5-5 to TRBJ2-5; D possibly corresponds to TRBD1 (5 bases). Trimming left V 0 bases short and J 0 bases short, with 6 bases between. CDR3 length equals 14 residues. CDR1 is SGHKS, CDR2 YYEKEE, per germline (reference sequence). The complete variable domain, with remaining parts taken from reference TRBV5-5 and TRBJ2-5, reads DAGVTQSPTHLIKTRGQQVTLRCSPISGHKSVSWYQQVLGQGPQFIFQYYEKEERGRGNFPDRFSARQFPNYSSELNVNALLLGDSALYLCASSLGQNQETQYFGPGTRLLVL.

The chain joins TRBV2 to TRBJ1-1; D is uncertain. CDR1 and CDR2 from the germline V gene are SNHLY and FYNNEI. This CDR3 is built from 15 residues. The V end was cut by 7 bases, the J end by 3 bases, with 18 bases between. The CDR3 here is CASTLGGSPYTEAFF. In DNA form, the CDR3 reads TGTGCCAGCACCCTAGGTGGGTCCCCCTACACTGAAGCTTTCTTT.